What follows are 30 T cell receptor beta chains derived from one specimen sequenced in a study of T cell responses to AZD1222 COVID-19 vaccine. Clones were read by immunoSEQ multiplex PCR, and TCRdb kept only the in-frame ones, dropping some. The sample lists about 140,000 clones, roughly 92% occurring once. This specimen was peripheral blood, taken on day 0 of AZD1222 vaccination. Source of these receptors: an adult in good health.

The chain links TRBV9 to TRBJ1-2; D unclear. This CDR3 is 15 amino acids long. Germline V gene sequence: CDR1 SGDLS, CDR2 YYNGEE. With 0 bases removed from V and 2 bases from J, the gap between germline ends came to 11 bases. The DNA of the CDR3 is TGTGCCAGCAGCGTAGATGCCACACCCAACTATGGCTACACCTTC. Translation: CASSVDATPNYGYTF.

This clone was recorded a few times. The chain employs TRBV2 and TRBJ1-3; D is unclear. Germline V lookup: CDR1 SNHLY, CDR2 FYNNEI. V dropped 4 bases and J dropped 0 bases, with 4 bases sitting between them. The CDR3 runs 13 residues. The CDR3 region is CASSASSGNTIYF. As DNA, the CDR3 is TGTGCCAGCAGTGCCAGCTCTGGAAACACCATATATTTT.

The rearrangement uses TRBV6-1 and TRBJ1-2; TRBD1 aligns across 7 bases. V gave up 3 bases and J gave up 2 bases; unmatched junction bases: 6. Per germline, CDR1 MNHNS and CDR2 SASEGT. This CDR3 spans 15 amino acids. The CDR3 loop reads CASSDTGVVNYGYTF. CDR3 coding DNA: TGTGCCAGCAGTGATACAGGGGTGGTGAACTATGGCTACACCTTC.

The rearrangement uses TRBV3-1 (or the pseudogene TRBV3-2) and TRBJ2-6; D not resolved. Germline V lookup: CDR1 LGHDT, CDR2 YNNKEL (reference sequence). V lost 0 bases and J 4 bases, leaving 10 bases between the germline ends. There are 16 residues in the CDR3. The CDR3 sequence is CASSQDFGSGANVLTF. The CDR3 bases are TGTGCCAGCAGCCAAGATTTCGGGTCCGGGGCCAACGTCCTGACTTTC.

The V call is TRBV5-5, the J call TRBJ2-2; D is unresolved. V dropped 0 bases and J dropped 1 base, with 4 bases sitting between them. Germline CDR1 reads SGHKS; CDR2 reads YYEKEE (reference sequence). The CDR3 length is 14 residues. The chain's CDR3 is CASSLGQNTGELFF. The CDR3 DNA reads TGTGCCAGCAGCTTGGGCCAGAACACCGGGGAGCTGTTTTTT.

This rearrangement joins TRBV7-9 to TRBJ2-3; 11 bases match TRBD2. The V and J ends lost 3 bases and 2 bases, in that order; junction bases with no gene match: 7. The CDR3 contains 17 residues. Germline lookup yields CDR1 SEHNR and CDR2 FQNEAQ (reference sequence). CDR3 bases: TGTGCCAGCAGCTTGGGGCTAGCGGGAGGATCCACAGATACGCAGTATTTT. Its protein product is CASSLGLAGGSTDTQYF.

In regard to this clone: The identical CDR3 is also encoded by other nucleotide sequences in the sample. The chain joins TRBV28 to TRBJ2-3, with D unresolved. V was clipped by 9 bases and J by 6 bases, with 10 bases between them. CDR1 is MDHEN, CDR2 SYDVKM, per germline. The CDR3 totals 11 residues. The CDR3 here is CASSPRDTQYF. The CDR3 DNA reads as TGTGCCAGTTCCCCCCGGGATACGCAGTATTTT.

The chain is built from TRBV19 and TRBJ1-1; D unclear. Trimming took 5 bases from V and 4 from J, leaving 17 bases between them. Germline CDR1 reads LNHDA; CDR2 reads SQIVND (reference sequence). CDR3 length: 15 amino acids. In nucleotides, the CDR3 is TGTGCCAGTAGTCCCGCTTGGGCAGTGCTCACTGAAGCTTTCTTT. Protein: CASSPAWAVLTEAFF.

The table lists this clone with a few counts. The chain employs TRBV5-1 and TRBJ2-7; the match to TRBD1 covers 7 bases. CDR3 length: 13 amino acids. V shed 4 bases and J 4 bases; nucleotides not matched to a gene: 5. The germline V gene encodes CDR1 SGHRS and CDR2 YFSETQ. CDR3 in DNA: TGCGCCAGCAGCCCAAAACAGGGGTACGAGCAGTACTTC. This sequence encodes CASSPKQGYEQYF.

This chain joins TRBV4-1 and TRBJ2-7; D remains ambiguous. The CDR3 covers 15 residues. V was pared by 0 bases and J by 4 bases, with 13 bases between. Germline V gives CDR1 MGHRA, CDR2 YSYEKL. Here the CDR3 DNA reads TGCGCCAGCAGCCAAGACTACAGAAACGCGTACGAGCAGTACTTC. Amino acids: CASSQDYRNAYEQYF.

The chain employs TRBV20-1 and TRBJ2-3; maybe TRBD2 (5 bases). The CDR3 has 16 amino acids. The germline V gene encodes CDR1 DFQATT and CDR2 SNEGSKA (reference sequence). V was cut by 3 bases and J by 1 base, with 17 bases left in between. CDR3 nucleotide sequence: TGCAGTGCTAGTAATGCGGCGGGTGGAGGCACAGATACGCAGTATTTT. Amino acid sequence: CSASNAAGGGTDTQYF.

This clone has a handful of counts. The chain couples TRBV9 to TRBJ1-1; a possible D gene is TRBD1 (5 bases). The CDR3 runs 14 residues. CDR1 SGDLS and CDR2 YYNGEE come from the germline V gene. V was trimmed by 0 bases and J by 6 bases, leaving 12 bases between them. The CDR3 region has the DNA TGTGCCAGCAGCGTAGAGGGACGGGTTCCTGAAGCTTTCTTT. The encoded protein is CASSVEGRVPEAFF.

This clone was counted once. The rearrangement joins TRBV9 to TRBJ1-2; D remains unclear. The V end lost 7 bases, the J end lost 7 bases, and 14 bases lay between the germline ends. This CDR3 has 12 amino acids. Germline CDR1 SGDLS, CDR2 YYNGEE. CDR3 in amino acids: CASRTEALGYTF. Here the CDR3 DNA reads TGTGCCAGCCGTACAGAAGCTCTTGGCTACACCTTC.

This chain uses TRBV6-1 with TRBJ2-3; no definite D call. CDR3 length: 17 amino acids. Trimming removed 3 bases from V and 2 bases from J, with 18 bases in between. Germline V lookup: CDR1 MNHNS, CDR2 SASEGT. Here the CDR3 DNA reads TGTGCCAGCAGTGAGACCCCCATCCTAGGTTTCACAGATACGCAGTATTTT. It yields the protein CASSETPILGFTDTQYF.

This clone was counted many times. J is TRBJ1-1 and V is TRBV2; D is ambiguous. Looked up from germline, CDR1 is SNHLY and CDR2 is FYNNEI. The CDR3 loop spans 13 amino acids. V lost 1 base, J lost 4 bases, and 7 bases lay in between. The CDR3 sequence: CASSEVEGTEAFF. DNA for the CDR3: TGTGCCAGCAGTGAAGTCGAGGGCACTGAAGCTTTCTTT.

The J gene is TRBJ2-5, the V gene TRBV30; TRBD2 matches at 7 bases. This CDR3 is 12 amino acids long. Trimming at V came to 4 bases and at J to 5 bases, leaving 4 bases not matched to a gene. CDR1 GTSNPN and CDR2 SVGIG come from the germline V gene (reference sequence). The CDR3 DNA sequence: TGTGCCTGGAATGGGGGAGGGGAGACCCAGTACTTC. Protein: CAWNGGGETQYF.

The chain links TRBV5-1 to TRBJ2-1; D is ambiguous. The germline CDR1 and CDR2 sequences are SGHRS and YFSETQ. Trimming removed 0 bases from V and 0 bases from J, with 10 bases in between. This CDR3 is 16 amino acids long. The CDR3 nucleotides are TGCGCCAGCAGCTTGGAGGGCGAGAGCTCCTACAATGAGCAGTTCTTC. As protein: CASSLEGESSYNEQFF.

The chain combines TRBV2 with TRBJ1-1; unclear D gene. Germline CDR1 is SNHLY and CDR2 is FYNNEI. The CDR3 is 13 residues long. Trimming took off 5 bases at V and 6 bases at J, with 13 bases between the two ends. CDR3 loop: CASSLNGLSEAFF. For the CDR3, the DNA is TGTGCCAGCAGTCTCAACGGATTGTCTGAAGCTTTCTTT.

The CDR3 sequence is CASSSGWGNQPQHF. The CDR3 DNA is TGTGCCAGCAGCTCTGGATGGGGCAATCAGCCCCAGCATTTT. The chain employs TRBV5-6 and TRBJ1-5; D ambiguous. The germline V gene has CDR1 SGHDT and CDR2 YYEEEE. The CDR3 contains 14 residues. V lost 3 bases and J lost 2, with 9 bases in between.

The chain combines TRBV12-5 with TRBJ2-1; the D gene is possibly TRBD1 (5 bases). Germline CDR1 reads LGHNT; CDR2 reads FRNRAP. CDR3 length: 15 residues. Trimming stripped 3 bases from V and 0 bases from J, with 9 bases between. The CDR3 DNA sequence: TGTGCTAGTGGTTTTGGGGCCCCCTCCTACAATGAGCAGTTCTTC. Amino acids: CASGFGAPSYNEQFF.

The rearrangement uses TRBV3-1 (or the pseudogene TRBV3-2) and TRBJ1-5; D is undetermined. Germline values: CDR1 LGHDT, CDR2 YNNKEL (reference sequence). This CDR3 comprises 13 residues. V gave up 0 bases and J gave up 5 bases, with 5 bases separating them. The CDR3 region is CASSQETDQPQHF. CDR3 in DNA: TGTGCCAGCAGCCAAGAAACGGATCAGCCCCAGCATTTT.

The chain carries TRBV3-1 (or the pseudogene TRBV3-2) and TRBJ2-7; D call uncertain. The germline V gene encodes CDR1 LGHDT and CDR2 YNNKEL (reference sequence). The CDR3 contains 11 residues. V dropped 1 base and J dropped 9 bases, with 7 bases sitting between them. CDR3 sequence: CASSQVKVQYF. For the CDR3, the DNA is TGTGCCAGCAGCCAAGTGAAGGTGCAGTACTTC.

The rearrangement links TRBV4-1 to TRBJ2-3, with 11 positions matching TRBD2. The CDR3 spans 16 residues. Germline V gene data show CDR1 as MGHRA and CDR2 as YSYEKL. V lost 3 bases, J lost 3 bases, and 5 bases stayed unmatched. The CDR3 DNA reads TGCGCCAGCAGCCAGGACACTAGCGGGAGAACAGATACGCAGTATTTT. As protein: CASSQDTSGRTDTQYF.

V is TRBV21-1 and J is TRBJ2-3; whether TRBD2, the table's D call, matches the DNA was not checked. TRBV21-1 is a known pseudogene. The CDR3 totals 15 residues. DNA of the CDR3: TGTGCCAGCAGCAGGACTAGCGGGAGCACAGATACGCAGTATTTT. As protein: CASSRTSGSTDTQYF.

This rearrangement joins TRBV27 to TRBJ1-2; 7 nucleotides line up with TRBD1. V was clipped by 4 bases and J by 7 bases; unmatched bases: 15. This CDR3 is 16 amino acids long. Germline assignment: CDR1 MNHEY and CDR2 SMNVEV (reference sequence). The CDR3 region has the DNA TGTGCCAGCAGTTCAACCCCCCCTTACAGGGGTGGTGGCTACACCTTC. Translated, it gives CASSSTPPYRGGGYTF.

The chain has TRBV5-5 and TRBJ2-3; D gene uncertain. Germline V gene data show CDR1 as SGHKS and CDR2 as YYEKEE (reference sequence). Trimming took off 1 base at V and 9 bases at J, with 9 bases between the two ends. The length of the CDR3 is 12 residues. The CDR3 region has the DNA TGTGCCAGCAGCTTGCTCAGCTTCACGCAGTATTTT. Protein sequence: CASSLLSFTQYF.

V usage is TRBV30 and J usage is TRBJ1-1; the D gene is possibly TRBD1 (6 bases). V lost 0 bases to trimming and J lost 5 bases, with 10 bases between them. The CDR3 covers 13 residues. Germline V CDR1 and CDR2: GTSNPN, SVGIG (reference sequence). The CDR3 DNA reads TGTGCCTGGAGTGTTGACAGGCGGACTGAAGCTTTCTTT. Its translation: CAWSVDRRTEAFF. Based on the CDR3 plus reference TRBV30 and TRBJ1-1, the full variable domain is SQTIHQWPATLVQPVGSPLSLECTVEGTSNPNLYWYRQAAGRGLQLLFYSVGIGQISSEVPQNLSASRPQDRQFILSSKKLLLSDSGFYLCAWSVDRRTEAFFGQGTRLTVV.

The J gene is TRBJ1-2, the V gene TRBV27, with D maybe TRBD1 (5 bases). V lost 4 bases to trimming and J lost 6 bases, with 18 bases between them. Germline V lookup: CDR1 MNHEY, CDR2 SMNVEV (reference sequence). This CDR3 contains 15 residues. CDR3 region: CASSSGTPGANGYTF. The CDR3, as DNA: TGTGCCAGCAGTTCCGGGACTCCGGGAGCAAATGGCTACACCTTC.

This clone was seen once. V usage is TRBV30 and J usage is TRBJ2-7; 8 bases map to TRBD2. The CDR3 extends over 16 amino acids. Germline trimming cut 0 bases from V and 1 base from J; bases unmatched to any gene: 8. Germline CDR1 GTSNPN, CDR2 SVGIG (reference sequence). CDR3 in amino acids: CAWSVPTSEKSYEQYF. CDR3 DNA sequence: TGTGCCTGGAGTGTACCGACTAGCGAGAAGTCCTACGAGCAGTACTTC.

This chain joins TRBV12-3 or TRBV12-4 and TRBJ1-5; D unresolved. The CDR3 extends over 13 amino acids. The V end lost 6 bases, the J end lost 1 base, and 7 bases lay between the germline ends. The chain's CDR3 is CASRTTSNQPQHF. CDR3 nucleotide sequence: TGTGCCAGCAGGACCACGAGCAATCAGCCCCAGCATTTT.